This T cell receptor beta chain was sequenced in a study of regulatory T cells in long-lasting Graves disease. In this sample, this clonotype turned up a few times. This CDR3 is 15 amino acids long. The V and J ends lost 4 bases and 6 bases respectively, with 21 bases between them. In germline, CDR1 is DFQATT, CDR2 SNEGSKA (reference sequence). Arm-PCR of CDR3 regions with iRepertoire HTBI primers generated TCR beta libraries. TCRdb reprocessed the multiplex PCR reads via MiXCR and lists one record per CDR3 protein. The data contain about half a million distinct CDR3 sequences, around a fifth of them singletons. Time point meaning: persistent/refractory GD, antithyroid drugs over 5 years with positive TRAb. Generation of the TCR library employed RNA extracted from PBMCs.

The material sequenced was peripheral blood mononuclear cells (PBMCs), taken when the disease was refractory, from a patient treated with antithyroid drugs. The receptor's source is a female donor with Graves disease. This chain links TRBV20-1 with TRBJ1-2, with D tentatively TRBD1 (6 bases). The DNA of the CDR3 is TGCAGTGCTACCTCCCCCGGGACCGGGGGCGATGGCTACACCTTC. Amino acid sequence: CSATSPGTGGDGYTF.